These 28 T cell receptor beta chains were all obtained from the same sample, sequenced in a study of blood T cell repertoires in COVID-19. Clones were read by immunoSEQ multiplex PCR, and TCRdb kept only the in-frame ones, dropping some. Of 270,000 or so clones detected, 70% to 90% appear once; the ten largest clones hold roughly 4%. Sequencing used PBMCs or T cells enriched from blood (not recorded which). The receptors were gathered from a woman in her 30s with acute COVID-19.

This clone was observed once. This chain joins TRBV23-1 and TRBJ2-1; 16 nucleotides line up with TRBD2. TRBV23-1 is treated as an ORF (open reading frame) with a function not yet certain. The CDR3 covers 16 residues. Trimming at V came to 6 bases and at J to 6 bases, leaving 5 bases not matched to a gene. CDR3 DNA sequence: TGCGCCAGCAGGGGACTAGCGGGAGGGCCGGGCAATGAGCAGTTCTTC. As protein: CASRGLAGGPGNEQFF.

In nucleotides, the CDR3 is TGTGCCAGCAGTCAAGCTGGGAACACTGAAGCTTTCTTT. Translating it yields CASSQAGNTEAFF. The rearrangement uses TRBV12-3 or TRBV12-4 and TRBJ1-1; D not resolved. V lost 5 bases to trimming and J lost 1 base, with 8 bases between them. The CDR3 has 13 amino acids.

The chain links TRBV3-1 (or the pseudogene TRBV3-2) to TRBJ2-2; 15 bases are shared with TRBD2. V was pared by 4 bases and J by 3 bases, with 6 bases of the junction left unmatched. CDR3 length: 18 amino acids. Germline V gene lookup returns CDR1 LGHDT and CDR2 YNNKEL (reference sequence). The CDR3 DNA reads TGTGCCAGCAGCCGGGGACTAGCGGGAGGACCACACACCGGGGAGCTGTTTTTT. Its protein is CASSRGLAGGPHTGELFF.

The rearrangement uses TRBV6-5 and TRBJ1-1; no clear D. The CDR3 is made up of 15 amino acids. Trimming removed 6 bases from V and 3 bases from J, with 17 bases in between. Germline CDR1 reads MNHEY; CDR2 reads SVGAGI. DNA of the CDR3: TGTGCCAGCAGCCGCGGACTTCTCGGGGACACTGAAGCTTTCTTT. Translation: CASSRGLLGDTEAFF.

This chain links TRBV7-9 with TRBJ1-4, with D unresolved. The V gene lost 5 bases and the J gene lost 8 bases, with 18 bases spanning the gap. CDR1 is SEHNR and CDR2 is FQNEAQ in the germline V gene (reference sequence). The CDR3 sequence is 15 residues long. The CDR3 DNA reads as TGTGCCAGCAGCGCCCCCGGGAGCACAAGGGAAAAACTGTTTTTT. Translation: CASSAPGSTREKLFF.

This clone turned up a few times. The V gene is TRBV19, the J gene TRBJ1-2, with 8 bases aligning to TRBD1. From germline, CDR1 is LNHDA and CDR2 SQIVND (reference sequence). The CDR3 runs to 12 residues. V gave up 8 bases and J gave up 8 bases; unmatched junction bases: 7. CDR3 residues: CASHQGAGGYTF. In DNA, the CDR3 is TGTGCCAGTCATCAGGGGGCTGGCGGCTACACCTTC. The full variable domain, completed using reference TRBV19 and TRBJ1-2, is DGGITQSPKYLFRKEGQNVTLSCEQNLNHDAMYWYRQDPGQGLRLIYYSQIVNDFQKGDIAEGYSVSREKKESFPLTVTSAQKNPTAFYLCASHQGAGGYTFGSGTRLTVV.

The chain joins TRBV21-1 to TRBJ1-2; the table's TRBD1 call for D was not verified on the DNA. TRBV21-1 is recorded as a pseudogene. The CDR3 runs 14 residues. The chain's CDR3 is CASSGRDREYGYTF. In DNA, the CDR3 is TGTGCCAGCAGCGGCCGGGACAGGGAATATGGCTACACCTTC.

The chain joins TRBV4-3 to TRBJ1-5; 12 positions agree with TRBD1. V gave up 4 bases and J gave up 3 bases; unmatched junction bases: 1. Germline CDR1 and CDR2: LGHNA and YSLEER. The CDR3 has 15 residues. CDR3 sequence (DNA): TGCGCCAGCAGCCTGGGACAGGGGGCCAATCAGCCCCAGCATTTT. Its translation is CASSLGQGANQPQHF.

This CDR3 is CASSVLGGDIGEQYF. Written as DNA, the CDR3 is TGTGCCAGCAGCGTGCTAGGGGGCGACATCGGCGAGCAGTACTTC. The rearrangement uses TRBV9 and TRBJ2-7, with TRBD1 matching over 7 bases. Germline values: CDR1 SGDLS, CDR2 YYNGEE. Trimming cost V 2 bases and J 6 bases; bases outside gene matches: 11. The CDR3 runs 15 residues.

The rearrangement joins TRBV2 to TRBJ2-1; D perhaps matches TRBD2 (6 bases). Germline V gene lookup returns CDR1 SNHLY and CDR2 FYNNEI. This CDR3 is built from 16 residues. V lost 2 bases and J lost 1, with 12 bases in between. DNA of the CDR3: TGTGCCAGCAGTGAAAGGACGGGGGAGTCCTACAATGAGCAGTTCTTC. This sequence encodes CASSERTGESYNEQFF.

This chain joins TRBV6-5 and TRBJ2-2, with 10 nucleotides matching TRBD1. Germline CDR1 is MNHEY and CDR2 is SVGAGI. CDR3 length: 14 amino acids. Trimming removed 2 bases from V and 9 bases from J; junction bases left unmatched: 3. CDR3 region: CASSYRDRGRELFF. Written as DNA, the CDR3 is TGTGCCAGCAGTTACCGGGACAGGGGCAGGGAGCTGTTTTTT.

The genes are TRBV10-1 and TRBJ2-7; 14 nucleotides line up with TRBD2. Germline-derived CDR1 and CDR2 are WNHNN and SYGVQD (reference sequence). V was clipped by 3 bases and J by 8 bases; unmatched bases: 6. CDR3 length: 15 amino acids. In nucleotides, the CDR3 is TGCGCCAGCAGTGACCGACTAGCGGGAGGGCCACAGCAGTACTTC. Encoded protein: CASSDRLAGGPQQYF.

This chain joins TRBV3-1 (or the pseudogene TRBV3-2) and TRBJ2-7; D is perhaps TRBD1 (5 bases). Trimming shortened V by 4 bases and J by 3 bases, and 19 bases separated the two germline ends. The CDR3 runs to 16 residues. Germline loops: CDR1 LGHDT, CDR2 YNNKEL (reference sequence). The CDR3 protein is CASSPSTLQAHYEQYF. The CDR3 DNA sequence: TGTGCCAGCAGCCCCAGTACTCTACAGGCCCACTACGAGCAGTACTTC.

This clone was picked up one time. The chain employs TRBV5-1 and TRBJ2-4, with D maybe TRBD2 (6 bases). The CDR3 has 19 residues. Germline V gives CDR1 SGHRS, CDR2 YFSETQ. V was pared by 0 bases and J by 5 bases, with 24 bases between. CDR3 in amino acids: CASSLVVSGTYPRENIQYF. The CDR3 bases are TGCGCCAGCAGCTTGGTTGTTAGCGGAACGTATCCGCGGGAAAACATTCAGTACTTC.

This clone was recorded a few times. This chain uses TRBV19 with TRBJ1-3, with D hard to call. CDR3 length: 14 residues. Trimming took 9 bases from V and 0 from J, leaving 12 bases between them. Germline CDR1 LNHDA, CDR2 SQIVND (reference sequence). The CDR3 sequence is CARATERSGNTIYF. In DNA, the CDR3 is TGTGCCAGGGCCACAGAACGCTCTGGAAACACCATATATTTT.

The V call is TRBV12-3 or TRBV12-4, the J call TRBJ2-7, with 11 bases identical to TRBD1. V dropped 3 bases and J dropped 6; count of bases not matched to a gene: 1. The CDR3 contains 13 residues. The CDR3 DNA reads TGTGCCAGCAGTTTGGGACAGGGGGGCGAGCAGTACTTC. Translated: CASSLGQGGEQYF.

J is TRBJ1-4 and V is TRBV2; 9 nucleotides line up with TRBD1. Germline values: CDR1 SNHLY, CDR2 FYNNEI. This CDR3 is built from 15 residues. V was clipped by 6 bases and J by 3 bases; unmatched bases: 5. CDR3 sequence: CASRRTGVANEKLFF. As DNA, the CDR3 is TGTGCCAGCAGGCGGACAGGGGTGGCTAATGAAAAACTGTTTTTT.

V and J are TRBV9 and TRBJ2-1, with 8 nucleotides matching TRBD2. This CDR3 is 19 amino acids long. Germline V lookup: CDR1 SGDLS, CDR2 YYNGEE. The V gene end was trimmed by 10 bases and the J gene end by 6 bases; junction bases not matched to a gene: 27. The CDR3 DNA reads TGTGCCGGACCCCAGGTGGATCGGGAGGGCCCCAAAGTGCCCAATGAGCAGTTCTTC. This gives the protein CAGPQVDREGPKVPNEQFF.

This chain connects TRBV7-6 to TRBJ1-5, with D perhaps TRBD1 (6 bases). Germline values: CDR1 SGHVS, CDR2 FNYEAQ. The ends were cut back, 0 bases at V and 6 bases at J, with 18 bases in the middle. The CDR3 sequence is 17 residues long. Written as DNA, the CDR3 is TGTGCCAGCAGCTTAGCCCCCAGGGGAGGGGCAGGTCAGCCCCAGCATTTT. Translation: CASSLAPRGGAGQPQHF.

CDR3 amino acids: CASSADFSGFTDTQYF. The CDR3 DNA follows: TGTGCCAGCAGTGCCGATTTTAGCGGGTTCACAGATACGCAGTATTTT. The chain links TRBV6-1 to TRBJ2-3, with 7 bases fitting TRBD2. Per germline, CDR1 MNHNS and CDR2 SASEGT. Trimming cost V 4 bases and J 2 bases; bases outside gene matches: 9. This CDR3 is built from 16 residues.

The CDR3 coding sequence is TGTGCCAGCAGTAAATCCGGGACTAGGGACTACAATGAGCAGTTCTTC. It specifies CASSKSGTRDYNEQFF. This chain uses TRBV27 with TRBJ2-1; 8 bases match TRBD2. Trimming took 5 bases from V and 3 from J; bases not matched to a gene: 9. This CDR3 has 16 amino acids. Germline-derived CDR1 and CDR2 are MNHEY and SMNVEV (reference sequence).

This clone came up once. V gene TRBV4-2 combines with J gene TRBJ2-7, with 14 bases identical to TRBD2. Germline V lookup: CDR1 LGHNA, CDR2 YNFKEQ. CDR3 length: 15 amino acids. Germline trimming cut 1 base from V and 4 bases from J; bases unmatched to any gene: 0. As DNA, the CDR3 is TGTGCCAGCAGCCAAGGACTAGCGGGAGGGTACGAGCAGTACTTC. Its protein is CASSQGLAGGYEQYF.

V and J are TRBV7-2 and TRBJ2-7; perhaps TRBD1 as D (7 bases). Trimming took 3 bases from V and 4 from J, leaving 19 bases between them. Germline V gives CDR1 SGHTA, CDR2 FQGNSA. The CDR3 has 16 amino acids. The CDR3 loop reads CASSFNPRDSLYEQYF. The CDR3 coding sequence is TGTGCCAGCAGCTTTAATCCGCGGGACAGCCTTTACGAGCAGTACTTC.

For the CDR3, the DNA is TGTGCCAGCAGCCAAGAACTAGCGGCGTACGAGCAGTACTTC. It specifies CASSQELAAYEQYF. V is TRBV4-2 and J is TRBJ2-7; 8 bases fit TRBD2. CDR3 length: 14 amino acids. CDR1 is LGHNA, CDR2 YNFKEQ, per germline. Trimming removed 0 bases from V and 4 bases from J; junction bases left unmatched: 2.

In DNA form, the CDR3 reads TGCGCCAGCAGCCGATCACAGGGGGTCGTCACTGAAGCTTTCTTT. The encoded protein is CASSRSQGVVTEAFF. This chain connects TRBV4-1 to TRBJ1-1; 8 positions match TRBD1. J gave up 4 bases and V 4 bases, and 8 bases lay outside the gene matches. Germline assignment: CDR1 MGHRA and CDR2 YSYEKL. The CDR3 consists of 15 residues.

V is TRBV4-3 and J is TRBJ1-4; 7 positions match TRBD1. The length of the CDR3 is 19 residues. In germline, CDR1 is LGHNA, CDR2 YSLEER. Trimming at V came to 1 base and at J to 3 bases, leaving 14 bases not matched to a gene. The CDR3 bases are TGCGCCAGCAGCCAAGGACTTTGGACAGGACGGTCTTCTAATGAAAAACTGTTTTTT. Protein product: CASSQGLWTGRSSNEKLFF.

The gene calls are TRBV19 and TRBJ1-2; D is ambiguous. Trimming removed 3 bases from V and 4 bases from J, with 9 bases in between. Germline lookup yields CDR1 LNHDA and CDR2 SQIVND (reference sequence). The CDR3 covers 13 residues. The CDR3 spells CASSMVAVYGYTF. The DNA for the CDR3 is TGTGCCAGTAGTATGGTGGCAGTCTATGGCTACACCTTC.

This sequence joins TRBV19 and TRBJ1-5; TRBD1 might be the D (6 bases). The CDR3 covers 18 residues. Germline CDR1 and CDR2: LNHDA and SQIVND (reference sequence). V was cut by 10 bases and J by 0 bases, with 25 bases left in between. In DNA, the CDR3 is TGTGCCAAGCCGACAGGTGACAGGCACCCTTATAGCAATCAGCCCCAGCATTTT. Translated: CAKPTGDRHPYSNQPQHF.